This TCR beta chain emerged from a study of blood T cell repertoires in COVID-19 (dated by TCRdb to 2018 to 2020). Concerning the study at large: Collaborator samples came from the United States, Italy and Spain and covered acute and convalescent phases of COVID-19. Samples came from the ongoing ImmuneRACE study (first 160 participants) plus 1,254 subjects from 6 global collaborators. The prospective study material was composed of cDNA or gDNA derived from T cells, B-cell-depleted T cells, or PBMCs. HLA class I and class II types, where available, came from metadata supplied by the sample provider rather than from assay-based typing. The dataset comprised deeply sampled blood TCRbeta repertoires from subjects exposed to, actively infected with, or recovered from COVID-19. The repertoires were released in a freely available public database meant as a resource for research on the immune response to SARS-CoV-2. A de-identified subject ID, COVID-19 status, age in years and sex were almost always included in the sample metadata. On the study overall, not on this receptor specifically: How much clinical and demographic metadata was included differed by source and by participant, and the metadata was provided uncurated.

A note on this clone: The clone's antigen remains unknown. No clone much larger than this one lies a single base away; base qualities are absent.

The immunoSEQ Assay, a bias-controlled multiplex PCR, was used to amplify TCRbeta CDR3 regions from genomic DNA. The original methods were these. The number of nucleated cells in each sample was estimated by amplification of reference gene primers within the assay. To quantify the absolute abundance of each unique TCRbeta CDR3 rearrangement, sequence reads were collapsed and filtered. For each sample, productive Simpson clonality was calculated as the square root of Simpson's diversity index over productive rearrangements. Imported from immuneACCESS, the table was reduced by TCRdb to in-frame sequences with V and J called. These copies leave out some clones; in studies compared against another copy, an unresolved V gene accounts for under half, and the cause of the remainder is not known. The V and J calls and clone size were taken over from that table, and D and trimming were inferred from the DNA. The sample data list fewer than 95,000 clones, and approximately 86% of these were observed just once. The ten largest make up 15% of the sample.

V is trimmed back by 0 bases and J by 5 bases, and the junction contains 5 bases that no gene match accounts for. CDR1 and CDR2 are read off the germline V gene as SGHTA and FQGNSA. The CDR3 goes from the cysteine to the phenylalanine over 16 residues. Just the 48-base CDR3 DNA is kept, in frame starting at base 1. Each collaborating institution followed its own protocols to collect whole blood in K2EDTA tubes. For TCRbeta analysis, collaborator samples were shipped as frozen whole blood, as isolated PBMCs, or as DNA extracted from either sample type. Sequencing was done on a sample of peripheral blood. This TCR was recovered from a male donor with acute or convalescent COVID-19. The chain uses TRBV7-2 and TRBJ2-5, with TRBD1 identical over 11 junction bases. The DNA reads TGTGCCAGCAGCTTAGCGGGACAGGGGGTACTGGAGACCCAGTACTTC. It translates as CASSLAGQGVLETQYF.